The following is a TCR beta chain sequence with its context. Its target is unknown. Other nucleotide sequences from this sample produce the same CDR3. The data were taken from a study of immune evolution from preneoplasia to lung adenocarcinoma. Study-wide results and limits: Later-stage lesions appeared to have more T cells, more diversity, less clonality.

Measured with immunoSEQ multiplex PCR; TCRdb has only the in-frame clones, and not every one. The table lists approximately 7,600 clones, 55% to 80% of them singletons. This CDR3 is built from 13 residues. Germline assignment: CDR1 SGHRS and CDR2 YFSETQ. The ends were cut back, 0 bases at V and 7 bases at J, with 10 bases in the middle. Two lung cancer pathologists independently confirmed each histologic diagnosis. The gene calls are TRBV5-1 and TRBJ1-2; D remains ambiguous. This TCR derives from an older donor with lung adenocarcinoma. Some clones in this sample may be carry-over from other donors' samples. The specimen sequenced was FFPE lung adenocarcinoma in situ tissue. The CDR3 loop reads CASSLEAGSGYTF. For the CDR3, the DNA is TGCGCCAGCAGCTTGGAGGCAGGTTCTGGCTACACCTTC.